These 3 T cell receptor beta chains originate from one sample sequenced in a study of CD8 T cells in Susac syndrome. With random hexamers, reverse transcription was performed on about 0.45 to 1 ug of RNA. From the immunoSEQ multiplex PCR reads, TCRdb called clonotypes with MiXCR, one entry per CDR3 protein. The table lists approximately 180,000 distinct CDR3 sequences, 90% to 96% of them singletons, with approximately 0.09% in the top ten. The sequencing input was CD4+ T cells from PBMCs. Receptors originate from a human donor with multiple sclerosis.

The genes are TRBV3-1 and TRBJ2-5; D might be TRBD1 (5 bases). The CDR3 contains 12 residues. Deletions cut 5 bases from V and 5 bases from J, with 9 bases between. Germline V gives CDR1 LGHDT, CDR2 YNNKEL (reference sequence). CDR3 bases: TGTGCCAGCAGCTACAAGGGGGAGACCCAGTACTTC. Protein: CASSYKGETQYF.

The rearrangement joins TRBV18 to TRBJ2-7; D uncertain. V gave up 0 bases and J gave up 4 bases, with 7 bases separating them. Germline V gene data show CDR1 as KGHSH and CDR2 as LQKENI. The CDR3 loop spans 13 amino acids. CDR3 amino acids: CASSPPAGYEQYF. The CDR3 nucleotides are TGTGCCAGCTCACCACCTGCCGGGTACGAGCAGTACTTC.

This sequence joins TRBV3-1 and TRBJ2-2; D might be TRBD2 (6 bases). Germline loops: CDR1 LGHDT, CDR2 YNNKEL (reference sequence). V was shortened by 4 bases and J by 5 bases, with 11 bases between the two germline ends. The CDR3 is 14 residues long. Written as DNA, the CDR3 is TGTGCCAGCAGCCCTCCTGCGGGGACCGGGGAGCTGTTTTTT. Its translation: CASSPPAGTGELFF.